The 31 T cell receptor beta chains presented below share a single source sample, sequenced in a study of read filtering for tumor transcriptome and immune sequencing. Molecular barcoded adaptors covering alpha/delta and beta/gamma chains were used on around 370 ng RNA. TCRdb called the reads again in MiXCR, with one record for every CDR3 protein. This table has tens of thousands of distinct CDR3 sequences, under 20% appearing once. Source material: a population of CD138-negative cells sorted from bone marrow. These receptors all stem from a donor aged 40 or older with multiple myeloma.

This clonotype has a count of ten or more. The rearrangement joins TRBV29-1 to TRBJ2-3; the match to TRBD2 covers 14 bases. The CDR3 runs 20 residues. Germline-derived CDR1 and CDR2 are SQVTM and ANQGSEA. The V gene end was trimmed by 7 bases and the J gene end by 2 bases; junction bases not matched to a gene: 20. The CDR3 sequence is CSAPVPMLTSGGAITDTQYF. For the CDR3, the DNA is TGCAGCGCCCCAGTGCCCATGCTGACTAGCGGGGGGGCCATCACAGATACGCAGTATTTT.

This clonotype was recorded at least ten times. J is TRBJ2-3 and V is TRBV29-1, with D perhaps matching TRBD1 or TRBD2 (5 bases each). Trimming took 7 bases from V and 1 from J, leaving 18 bases between them. The CDR3 has 15 amino acids. Germline V gives CDR1 SQVTM, CDR2 ANQGSEA. The CDR3 nucleotides are TGCAGCGCCCCGAGCCGGGACCCCCGCACAGATACGCAGTATTTT. Translated: CSAPSRDPRTDTQYF.

This clonotype was seen many times. This rearrangement joins TRBV7-2 to TRBJ1-1; D unclear. This CDR3 has 13 residues. Trimming took 5 bases from V and 3 from J, leaving 10 bases between them. Per germline, CDR1 SGHTA and CDR2 FQGNSA. The DNA of the CDR3 is TGTGCCAGCAGCCCAACGAGGGACACTGAAGCTTTCTTT. Residues: CASSPTRDTEAFF.

This clonotype was counted at least ten times. This chain links TRBV28 with TRBJ2-7; TRBD2 aligns across 12 bases. CDR3 length: 15 amino acids. The V and J ends lost 4 bases and 7 bases, in that order; junction bases with no gene match: 8. Germline values: CDR1 MDHEN, CDR2 SYDVKM. For the CDR3, the DNA is TGTGCCAGCAGTTCAACTAGCGGGAGGCGGAATGAGCAGTACTTC. Protein sequence: CASSSTSGRRNEQYF. The variable domain in full, with the rest retrieved from reference TRBV28 and TRBJ2-7, is DVKVTQSSRYLVKRTGEKVFLECVQDMDHENMFWYRQDPGLGLRLIYFSYDVKMKEKGDIPEGYSVSREKKERFSLILESASTNQTSMYLCASSSTSGRRNEQYFGPGTRLTVT.

This clonotype came up many times. The chain carries TRBV10-3 and TRBJ2-1; 7 bases are shared with TRBD2. From germline, CDR1 is ENHRY and CDR2 SYGVKD. The CDR3 is 16 residues long. Trimming at V came to 3 bases and at J to 0 bases, leaving 5 bases not matched to a gene. CDR3 sequence: CAISDSGPSSYNEQFF. In nucleotides, the CDR3 is TGTGCCATCAGTGATAGCGGGCCCAGCTCCTACAATGAGCAGTTCTTC.

This chain connects TRBV28 to TRBJ2-1, with TRBD1 matching over 9 bases. This CDR3 spans 14 amino acids. In germline, CDR1 is MDHEN, CDR2 SYDVKM. The CDR3 DNA reads as TGTGCTCGCGTAACAGGGGGCGCAGGCAATGAGCAGTTCTTC. This sequence encodes CARVTGGAGNEQFF. Full variable domain (rest looked up from reference TRBV28 and TRBJ2-1): DVKVTQSSRYLVKRTGEKVFLECVQDMDHENMFWYRQDPGLGLRLIYFSYDVKMKEKGDIPEGYSVSREKKERFSLILESASTNQTSMYLCARVTGGAGNEQFFGPGTRLTVL.

This chain links TRBV20-1 with TRBJ2-1, with TRBD2 matching over 14 bases. V shed 6 bases and J 7 bases; nucleotides not matched to a gene: 17. The CDR3 totals 18 residues. Germline V gives CDR1 DFQATT, CDR2 SNEGSKA (reference sequence). CDR3 in amino acids: CSATGTPGTSGRINEQFF. CDR3 DNA: TGCAGTGCAACCGGGACACCCGGGACTAGCGGGAGAATTAATGAGCAGTTCTTC.

As regards this clonotype: This may arise from a read error, as a much more abundant clone is one base away. The chain is built from TRBV14 and TRBJ2-1; D unresolved. Germline V lookup: CDR1 SGHDN, CDR2 FVKESK. V was cut by 0 bases and J by 12 bases, with 12 bases left in between. This CDR3 has 13 residues. The CDR3 DNA is TGTGCCAGCAGCCAAGATTTGGCGGATGTGCAGTTCTTC. Amino acids: CASSQDLADVQFF. Combining the CDR3 with reference TRBV14 and TRBJ2-1 gives the whole variable domain EAGVTQFPSHSVIEKGQTVTLRCDPISGHDNLYWYRRVMGKEIKFLLHFVKESKQDESGMPNNRFLAERTGGTYSTLKVQPAELEDSGVYFCASSQDLADVQFFGPGTRLTVL.

This clonotype has just a few counts. This sequence joins TRBV5-1 and TRBJ2-1, with 9 bases that match TRBD2. CDR3 size: 15 residues. Germline trimming cut 4 bases from V and 0 bases from J; bases unmatched to any gene: 2. Germline V gene data show CDR1 as SGHRS and CDR2 as YFSETQ. The CDR3 nucleotides read TGCGCCAGCAGCATTAGCGGGAGCTCCTACAATGAGCAGTTCTTC. Residues: CASSISGSSYNEQFF.

This clonotype counts as medium-sized. The chain couples TRBV30 to TRBJ2-1; D is uncertain. CDR1 is GTSNPN and CDR2 is SVGIG in the germline V gene (reference sequence). Trimming removed 3 bases from V and 3 bases from J, with 9 bases in between. CDR3 size: 13 residues. For the CDR3, the DNA is TGTGCCTGGAGCCATGGGGACTACAATGAGCAGTTCTTC. This translates into CAWSHGDYNEQFF.

Comment on this clonotype: This sequence may be a read error, since a much larger clone differs from it by one base. This chain links TRBV20-1 with TRBJ2-7; no reliable D call. V was cut by 2 bases and J by 3 bases, with 5 bases left in between. The germline V gene has CDR1 DFQATT and CDR2 SNEGSKA (reference sequence). This CDR3 region has 11 residues. The CDR3: CSARRSYEQYF. CDR3 DNA: TGCAGTGCTAGAAGGAGCTACGAGCAGTACTTC.

This clonotype was detected ten times or more. The genes are TRBV7-9 and TRBJ2-1, with 7 positions matching TRBD2. With V trimmed by 5 bases and J by 7 bases, 11 bases remained unmatched. CDR1 and CDR2 (germline): SEHNR, FQNEAQ (reference sequence). CDR3 length: 15 residues. CDR3 loop: CASSLWGGGGNEQFF. The DNA of the CDR3 is TGTGCCAGCAGCCTCTGGGGCGGGGGTGGAAATGAGCAGTTCTTC. The entire variable domain, with the rest obtained from reference TRBV7-9 and TRBJ2-1, is as follows: DTGVSQNPRHKITKRGQNVTFRCDPISEHNRLYWYRQTLGQGPEFLTYFQNEAQLEKSRLLSDRFSAERPKGSFSTLEIQRTEQGDSAMYLCASSLWGGGGNEQFFGPGTRLTVL.

This clonotype has ten or more counts. The J gene is TRBJ2-4, the V gene TRBV5-1, with D perhaps TRBD2 (5 bases). The length of the CDR3 is 15 residues. Germline CDR1 is SGHRS and CDR2 is YFSETQ. V was shortened by 0 bases and J by 8 bases, with 15 bases between the two germline ends. The CDR3 spells CASSLGGAPRDIQYF. CDR3 sequence (DNA): TGCGCCAGCAGCTTGGGGGGAGCCCCGAGGGACATTCAGTACTTC.

As to this clonotype: This could be a read error, since a much larger clone is one nucleotide away. It is likely a read error, because the conserved phenylalanine at the end of the CDR3 is missing. V is TRBV7-6 and J is TRBJ1-2; D remains unclear. The CDR3 totals 13 residues. Germline V gene data show CDR1 as SGHVS and CDR2 as FNYEAQ. The ends were cut back, 5 bases at V and 6 bases at J, with 13 bases in the middle. As DNA, the CDR3 is TGTGCCAGCAGCGAGACGCAACAACATGGCTACACCCTC. It is translated as CASSETQQHGYTL.

This clonotype was observed many times. Here the CDR3 DNA reads TGTGCCATCAGTGACCCGGGACAGGGCACCCGGGGGGAGCAGTACTTC. Amino acid sequence: CAISDPGQGTRGEQYF. The chain combines TRBV10-3 with TRBJ2-7; the match to TRBD1 covers 9 bases. Trimming at V came to 3 bases and at J to 7 bases, leaving 13 bases not matched to a gene. The CDR3 is 16 amino acids. Per the germline V gene, CDR1 is ENHRY and CDR2 is SYGVKD.

In its sample, this clonotype was seen many times. This chain joins TRBV4-1 and TRBJ2-3; D remains unclear. The CDR3 consists of 17 residues. Trimming pared 0 bases from V and 0 bases from J, leaving 13 bases between. Germline CDR1 is MGHRA and CDR2 is YSYEKL. As DNA, the CDR3 is TGCGCCAGCAGCCAAGAAGGTATACAGACTAGCACAGATACGCAGTATTTT. It codes for CASSQEGIQTSTDTQYF.

This clonotype was found many times. Here the CDR3 reads CASSPTSWNQETQYF. CDR3 DNA sequence: TGTGCCAGCAGCCCGACTAGCTGGAACCAAGAGACCCAGTACTTC. This chain links TRBV28 with TRBJ2-5, with 7 nucleotides matching TRBD2. The ends lost 6 bases at V and 0 bases at J; junction bases unmatched: 7. The CDR3 runs 15 residues. Germline V CDR1 and CDR2: MDHEN, SYDVKM.

In its sample, this clonotype was seen many times. CDR3: CSASYFRTSGTNEQFF. In DNA, the CDR3 is TGCAGTGCTTCCTATTTCCGGACTAGCGGTACCAATGAGCAGTTCTTC. The rearrangement joins TRBV20-1 to TRBJ2-1; 10 bases agree with TRBD2. This CDR3 has 16 amino acids. V lost 5 bases to trimming and J lost 6 bases; unmatched junction nucleotides: 13. Per the germline V gene, CDR1 is DFQATT and CDR2 is SNEGSKA (reference sequence).

This clonotype was counted many times. CDR3 residues: CASSSRTSGGARYEQFF. DNA of the CDR3: TGTGCCAGCAGTTCAAGGACTAGCGGGGGGGCTCGATATGAGCAGTTCTTC. The chain links TRBV6-5 to TRBJ2-1; TRBD2 matches 15 bases. Trimming cost V 4 bases and J 8 bases; bases outside gene matches: 9. This CDR3 comprises 17 residues. Per the germline V gene, CDR1 is MNHEY and CDR2 is SVGAGI.

This clonotype was counted many times. The chain is built from TRBV30 and TRBJ1-1; D uncertain. Germline assignment: CDR1 GTSNPN and CDR2 SVGIG (reference sequence). The CDR3 sequence is 12 residues long. V lost 5 bases and J lost 0, with 7 bases in between. The CDR3 loop reads CAWQPLNTEAFF. The CDR3 DNA reads TGTGCCTGGCAACCGTTGAACACTGAAGCTTTCTTT. Full variable domain (missing parts from reference TRBV30 and TRBJ1-1): SQTIHQWPATLVQPVGSPLSLECTVEGTSNPNLYWYRQAAGRGLQLLFYSVGIGQISSEVPQNLSASRPQDRQFILSSKKLLLSDSGFYLCAWQPLNTEAFFGQGTRLTVV.

The sample holds many counts of this clonotype. This chain joins TRBV29-1 and TRBJ2-7; the D is unclear. Per germline, CDR1 SQVTM and CDR2 ANQGSEA. The V and J ends lost 3 bases and 2 bases respectively, with 8 bases between them. This CDR3 contains 12 residues. CDR3 sequence reads: CSVEDPTYEQYF. The CDR3 DNA sequence: TGCAGCGTTGAGGATCCGACCTACGAGCAGTACTTC.

In its sample, this clonotype was seen many times. The genes are TRBV9 and TRBJ2-1; D gene uncertain. The CDR3 runs 15 residues. Trimming took 0 bases from V and 0 from J, leaving 7 bases between them. Germline CDR1 is SGDLS and CDR2 is YYNGEE. The DNA of the CDR3 is TGTGCCAGCAGCGTAGGGCTCATCTCCTACAATGAGCAGTTCTTC. Residues: CASSVGLISYNEQFF.

At least ten counts were recorded for this clonotype. This sequence joins TRBV20-1 and TRBJ1-5; D unresolved. V was clipped by 3 bases and J by 5 bases, with 11 bases between them. The CDR3 runs to 13 residues. Germline V gene sequence: CDR1 DFQATT, CDR2 SNEGSKA (reference sequence). The CDR3 region has the DNA TGCAGTGCTAGTACGGGGAGGGATCAGCCCCAGCATTTT. Translating gives CSASTGRDQPQHF.

The sample holds many counts of this clonotype. This chain links TRBV7-9 with TRBJ2-1, with TRBD2 matching over 9 bases. V lost 0 bases to trimming and J lost 4 bases; unmatched junction nucleotides: 1. The CDR3 loop spans 15 amino acids. Germline CDR1 is SEHNR and CDR2 is FQNEAQ (reference sequence). DNA for the CDR3: TGTGCCAGCAGCTTAGCGGGACTAGCTTACAATGAGCAGTTCTTC. This codes for CASSLAGLAYNEQFF.

This clonotype was counted ten times or more. In DNA form, the CDR3 reads TGTGCCAGCAGCGTGGTAACGAGGACAGCGACGCGGCGGGGAGACACCGGGGAGCTGTTTTTT. Residues: CASSVVTRTATRRGDTGELFF. The J gene is TRBJ2-2, the V gene TRBV9; perhaps D is TRBD1 or TRBD2 (6 bases each). Between the trimmed V and J ends, which lost 2 bases and 3 bases, there was a span of 29 bases. CDR3 length equals 21 residues. Germline CDR1 SGDLS, CDR2 YYNGEE.

This clonotype was seen a few times. The V and J genes are TRBV5-1 and TRBJ1-5; possibly TRBD1 for D (5 bases). Per germline, CDR1 SGHRS and CDR2 YFSETQ. Trimming shortened V by 4 bases and J by 10 bases, and 18 bases separated the two germline ends. This CDR3 is built from 14 residues. The CDR3 DNA follows: TGCGCCAGCAGCCTGGAAGGGGATAGGCAACCCCAGCATTTT. Amino acid sequence: CASSLEGDRQPQHF.

In its sample, this clonotype ranks as medium-sized. This chain links TRBV7-2 with TRBJ2-1; D gene uncertain. V was shortened by 1 base and J by 5 bases, with 15 bases between the two germline ends. Germline V gene sequence: CDR1 SGHTA, CDR2 FQGNSA. The CDR3 has 16 amino acids. CDR3 DNA sequence: TGTGCCAGCAGCTTAGTATCCGCCCTCCCTAACAATGAGCAGTTCTTC. Amino acids: CASSLVSALPNNEQFF.

This clonotype was seen more than once but under ten times. This chain uses TRBV5-1 with TRBJ1-1; TRBD1 agrees at 7 bases. Trimming took 3 bases from V and 0 from J; bases not matched to a gene: 2. The CDR3 sequence is 14 residues long. Germline lookup yields CDR1 SGHRS and CDR2 YFSETQ. The CDR3, as DNA: TGCGCCAGCAGCTGGACAGGAATGAACACTGAAGCTTTCTTT. Translating it yields CASSWTGMNTEAFF.

Details on this clonotype: Germline is not matched at one junction end, which may reflect a read error. The chain recombines TRBV12-3 or TRBV12-4 with TRBJ2-7; 9 nucleotides match TRBD1. The CDR3 is 15 amino acids. Here the CDR3 DNA reads TGTGCTAGCAAGTCGGGACAGGGCAGCTCCTACGAGCAGTACTTC. This codes for CASKSGQGSSYEQYF.

The chain links TRBV5-1 to TRBJ2-2, with D perhaps matching TRBD1 (6 bases). The V end was cut by 6 bases, the J end by 5 bases, with 20 bases between. Germline CDR1 reads SGHRS; CDR2 reads YFSETQ. This CDR3 has 16 amino acids. Here the CDR3 DNA reads TGCGCCAGCACCCCGGTGGGGACAACGGATACCGGGGAGCTGTTTTTT. Translation: CASTPVGTTDTGELFF. The entire variable domain, with the rest obtained from reference TRBV5-1 and TRBJ2-2, is as follows: KAGVTQTPRYLIKTRGQQVTLSCSPISGHRSVSWYQQTPGQGLQFLFEYFSETQRNKGNFPGRFSGRQFSNSRSEMNVSTLELGDSALYLCASTPVGTTDTGELFFGEGSRLTVL.

This clonotype was found many times. In DNA form, the CDR3 reads TGCAGCGTTGCGCAACGGGAGAACTATGGCTACACCTTC. As protein: CSVAQRENYGYTF. V usage is TRBV29-1 and J usage is TRBJ1-2; D not resolved. Germline-derived CDR1 and CDR2 are SQVTM and ANQGSEA. The V and J ends lost 4 bases and 2 bases respectively, with 11 bases between them. The length of the CDR3 is 13 residues.